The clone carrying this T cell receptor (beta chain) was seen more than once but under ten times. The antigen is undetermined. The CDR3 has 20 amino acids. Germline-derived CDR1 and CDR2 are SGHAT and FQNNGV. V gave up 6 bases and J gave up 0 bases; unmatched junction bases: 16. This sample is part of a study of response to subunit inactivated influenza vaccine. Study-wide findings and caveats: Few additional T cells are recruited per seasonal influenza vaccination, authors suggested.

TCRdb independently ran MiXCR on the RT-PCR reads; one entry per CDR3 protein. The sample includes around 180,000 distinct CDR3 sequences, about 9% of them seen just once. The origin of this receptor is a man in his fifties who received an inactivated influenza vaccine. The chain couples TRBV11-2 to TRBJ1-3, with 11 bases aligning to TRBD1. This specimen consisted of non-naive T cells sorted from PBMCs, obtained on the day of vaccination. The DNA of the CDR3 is TGTGCCAGCAGTTTATATTCCGGGACAGGGGGTTTGAGCTCTGGAAACACCATATATTTT. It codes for CASSLYSGTGGLSSGNTIYF.